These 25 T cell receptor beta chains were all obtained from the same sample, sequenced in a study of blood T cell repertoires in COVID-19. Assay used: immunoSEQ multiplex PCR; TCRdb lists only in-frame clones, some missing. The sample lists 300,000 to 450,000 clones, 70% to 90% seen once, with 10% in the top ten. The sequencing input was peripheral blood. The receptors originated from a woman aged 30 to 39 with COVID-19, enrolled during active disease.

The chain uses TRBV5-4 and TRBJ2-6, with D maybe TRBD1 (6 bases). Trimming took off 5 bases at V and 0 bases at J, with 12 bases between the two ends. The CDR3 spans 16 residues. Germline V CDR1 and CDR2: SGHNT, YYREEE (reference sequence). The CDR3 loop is CASRGAFTSGANVLTF. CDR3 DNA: TGTGCCAGCAGGGGGGCGTTTACCTCTGGGGCCAACGTCCTGACTTTC. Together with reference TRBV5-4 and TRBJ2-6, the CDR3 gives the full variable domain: ETGVTQSPTHLIKTRGQQVTLRCSSQSGHNTVSWYQQALGQGPQFIFQYYREEENGRGNFPPRFSGLQFPNYSSELNVNALELDDSALYLCASRGAFTSGANVLTFGAGSRLTVL.

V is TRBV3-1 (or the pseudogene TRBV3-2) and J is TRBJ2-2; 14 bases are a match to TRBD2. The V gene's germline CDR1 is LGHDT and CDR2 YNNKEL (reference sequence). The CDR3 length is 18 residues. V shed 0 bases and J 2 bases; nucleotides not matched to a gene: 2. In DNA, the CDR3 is TGTGCCAGCAGCCAAGAGGGACTAGCGGGAGAAAACACCGGGGAGCTGTTTTTT. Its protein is CASSQEGLAGENTGELFF.

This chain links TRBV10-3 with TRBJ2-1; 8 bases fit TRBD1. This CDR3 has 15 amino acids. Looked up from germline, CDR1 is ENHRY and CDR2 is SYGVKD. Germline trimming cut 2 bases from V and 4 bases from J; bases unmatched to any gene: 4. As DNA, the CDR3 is TGTGCCATCAGTGAGGGGACAGGAGTGTACAATGAGCAGTTCTTC. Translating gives CAISEGTGVYNEQFF.

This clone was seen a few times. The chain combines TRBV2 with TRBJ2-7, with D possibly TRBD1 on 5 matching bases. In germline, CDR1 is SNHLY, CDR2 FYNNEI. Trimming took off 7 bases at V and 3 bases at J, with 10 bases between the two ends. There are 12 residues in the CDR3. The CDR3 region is CASTADIYEQYF. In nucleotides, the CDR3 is TGTGCCAGCACTGCGGACATCTACGAGCAGTACTTC.

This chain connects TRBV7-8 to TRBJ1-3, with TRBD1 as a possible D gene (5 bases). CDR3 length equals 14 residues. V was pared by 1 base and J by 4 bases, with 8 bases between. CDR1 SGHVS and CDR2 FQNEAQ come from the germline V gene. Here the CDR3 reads CASSLGGEGNTIYF. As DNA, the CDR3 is TGTGCCAGCAGCTTAGGGGGCGAGGGAAACACCATATATTTT.

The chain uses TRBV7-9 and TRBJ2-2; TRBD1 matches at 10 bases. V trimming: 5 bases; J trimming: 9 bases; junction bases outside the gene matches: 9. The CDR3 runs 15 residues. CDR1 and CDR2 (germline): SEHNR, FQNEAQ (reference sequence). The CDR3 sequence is CASSPRQGATRELFF. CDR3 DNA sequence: TGTGCCAGCAGCCCTCGACAGGGGGCGACTCGGGAGCTGTTTTTT.

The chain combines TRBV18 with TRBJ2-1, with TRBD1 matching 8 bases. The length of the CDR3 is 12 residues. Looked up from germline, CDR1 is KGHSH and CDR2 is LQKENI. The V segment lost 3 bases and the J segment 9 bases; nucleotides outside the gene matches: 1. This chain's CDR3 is CASSPGQGEQFF. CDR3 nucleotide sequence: TGTGCCAGCTCACCCGGACAGGGTGAGCAGTTCTTC.

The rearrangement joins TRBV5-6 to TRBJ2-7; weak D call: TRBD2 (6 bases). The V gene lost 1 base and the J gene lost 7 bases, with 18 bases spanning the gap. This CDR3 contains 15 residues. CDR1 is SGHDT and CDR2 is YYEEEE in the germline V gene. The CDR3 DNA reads TGTGCCAGCAGCTTGCCCGGCCGGGCTAGCGATGAGCAGTACTTC. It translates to CASSLPGRASDEQYF.

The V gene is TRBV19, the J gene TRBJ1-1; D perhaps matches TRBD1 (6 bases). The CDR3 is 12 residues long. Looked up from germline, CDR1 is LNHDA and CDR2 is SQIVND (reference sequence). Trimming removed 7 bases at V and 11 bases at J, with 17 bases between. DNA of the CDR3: TGTGCCAGTAAAGTGCAGGGGTCGGACGCTTTCTTT. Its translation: CASKVQGSDAFF.

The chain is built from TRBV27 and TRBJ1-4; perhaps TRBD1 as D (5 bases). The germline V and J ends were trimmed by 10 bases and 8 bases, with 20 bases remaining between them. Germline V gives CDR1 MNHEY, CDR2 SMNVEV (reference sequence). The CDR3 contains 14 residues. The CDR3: CATKLFLAGEKLFF. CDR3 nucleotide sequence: TGTGCCACCAAACTCTTCCTCGCAGGGGAAAAACTGTTTTTT.

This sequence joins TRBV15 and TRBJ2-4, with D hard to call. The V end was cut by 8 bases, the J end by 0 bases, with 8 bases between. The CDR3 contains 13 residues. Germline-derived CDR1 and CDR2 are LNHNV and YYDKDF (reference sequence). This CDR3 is CATGPRAKNIQYF. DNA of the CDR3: TGTGCCACCGGGCCCAGAGCCAAAAACATTCAGTACTTC.

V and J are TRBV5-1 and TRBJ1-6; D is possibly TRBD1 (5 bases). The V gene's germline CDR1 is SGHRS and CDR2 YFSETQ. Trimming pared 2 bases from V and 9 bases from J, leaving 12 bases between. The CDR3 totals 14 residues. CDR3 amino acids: CASSFAGPGSPLHF. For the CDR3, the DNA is TGCGCCAGCAGCTTTGCAGGGCCTGGTTCACCCCTCCACTTT.

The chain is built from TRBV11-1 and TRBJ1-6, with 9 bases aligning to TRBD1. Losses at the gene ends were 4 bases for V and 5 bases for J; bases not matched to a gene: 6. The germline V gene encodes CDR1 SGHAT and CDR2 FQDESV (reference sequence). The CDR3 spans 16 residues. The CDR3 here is CASSYAGTGNNSPLHF. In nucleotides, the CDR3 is TGTGCCAGCAGCTACGCCGGGACAGGGAATAATTCACCCCTCCACTTT. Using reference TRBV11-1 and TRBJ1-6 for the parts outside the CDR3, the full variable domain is EAEVAQSPRYKITEKSQAVAFWCDPISGHATLYWYRQILGQGPELLVQFQDESVVDDSQLPKDRFSAERLKGVDSTLKIQPAELGDSAMYLCASSYAGTGNNSPLHFGNGTRLTVT.

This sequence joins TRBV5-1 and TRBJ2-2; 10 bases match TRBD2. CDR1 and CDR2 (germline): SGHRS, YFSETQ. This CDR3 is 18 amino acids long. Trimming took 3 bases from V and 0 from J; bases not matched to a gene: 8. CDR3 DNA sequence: TGCGCCAGCAGCTCGTCTAGCGGGAGCTCCCCGAACACCGGGGAGCTGTTTTTT. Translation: CASSSSSGSSPNTGELFF.

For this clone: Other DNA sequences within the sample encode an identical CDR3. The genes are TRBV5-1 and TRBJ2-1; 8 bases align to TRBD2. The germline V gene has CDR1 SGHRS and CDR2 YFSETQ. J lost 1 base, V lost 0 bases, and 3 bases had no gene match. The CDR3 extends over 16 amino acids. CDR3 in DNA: TGCGCCAGCAGCTTGGGCCTAGCGGGTTCCTACAATGAGCAGTTCTTC. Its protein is CASSLGLAGSYNEQFF.

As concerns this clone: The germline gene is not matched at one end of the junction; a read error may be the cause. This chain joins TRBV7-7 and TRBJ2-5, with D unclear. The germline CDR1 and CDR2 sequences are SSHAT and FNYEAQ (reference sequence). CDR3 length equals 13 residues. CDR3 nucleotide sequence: TGTGCTAGCAGCCTCGCCGGCGAGCGAACCCAGTACTTC. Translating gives CASSLAGERTQYF.

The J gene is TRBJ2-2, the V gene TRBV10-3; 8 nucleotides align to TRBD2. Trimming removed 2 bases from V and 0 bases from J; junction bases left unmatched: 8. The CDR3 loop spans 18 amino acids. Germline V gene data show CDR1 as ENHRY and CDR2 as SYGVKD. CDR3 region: CAISELFTSGANTGELFF. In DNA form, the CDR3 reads TGTGCCATCAGTGAGCTGTTTACTAGCGGCGCGAACACCGGGGAGCTGTTTTTT.

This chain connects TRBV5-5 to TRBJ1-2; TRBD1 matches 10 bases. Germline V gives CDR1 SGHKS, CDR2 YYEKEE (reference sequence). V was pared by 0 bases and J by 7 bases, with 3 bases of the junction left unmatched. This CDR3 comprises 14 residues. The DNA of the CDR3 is TGTGCCAGCAGCTTGGGGACAGGGGGTGTTGGCTACACCTTC. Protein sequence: CASSLGTGGVGYTF.

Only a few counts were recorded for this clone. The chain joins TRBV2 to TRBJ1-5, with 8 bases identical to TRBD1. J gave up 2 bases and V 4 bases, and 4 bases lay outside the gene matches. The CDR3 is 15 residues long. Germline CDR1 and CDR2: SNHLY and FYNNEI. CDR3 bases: TGTGCCAGCAGTGCCGACAGGGGAGGCAATCAGCCCCAGCATTTT. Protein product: CASSADRGGNQPQHF.

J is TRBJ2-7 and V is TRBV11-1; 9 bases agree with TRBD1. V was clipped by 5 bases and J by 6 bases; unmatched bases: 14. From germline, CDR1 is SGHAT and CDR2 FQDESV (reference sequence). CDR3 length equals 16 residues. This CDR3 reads CASSPTTGGVRVEQYF. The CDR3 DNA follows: TGTGCCAGCAGCCCGACGACAGGGGGAGTTCGCGTCGAGCAGTACTTC.

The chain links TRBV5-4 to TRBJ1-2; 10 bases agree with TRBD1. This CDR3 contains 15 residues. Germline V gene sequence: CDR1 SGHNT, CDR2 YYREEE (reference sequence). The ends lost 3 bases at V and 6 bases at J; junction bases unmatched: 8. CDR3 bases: TGTGCCAGCAGCTCACTCCTGACAGGGGGCGATGGCTACACCTTC. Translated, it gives CASSSLLTGGDGYTF. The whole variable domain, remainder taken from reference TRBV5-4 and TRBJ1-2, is ETGVTQSPTHLIKTRGQQVTLRCSSQSGHNTVSWYQQALGQGPQFIFQYYREEENGRGNFPPRFSGLQFPNYSSELNVNALELDDSALYLCASSSLLTGGDGYTFGSGTRLTVV.

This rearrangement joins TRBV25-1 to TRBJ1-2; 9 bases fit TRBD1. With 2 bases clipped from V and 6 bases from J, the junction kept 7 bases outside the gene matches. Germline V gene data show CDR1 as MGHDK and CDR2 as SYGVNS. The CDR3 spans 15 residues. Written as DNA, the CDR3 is TGTGCCAGCAGTGAAGGGGACAGGGTAGAGGATGGCTACACCTTC. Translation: CASSEGDRVEDGYTF.

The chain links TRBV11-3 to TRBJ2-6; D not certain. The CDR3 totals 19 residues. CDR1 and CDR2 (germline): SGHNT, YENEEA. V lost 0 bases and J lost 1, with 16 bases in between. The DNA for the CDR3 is TGTGCCAGCAGCTTAGATCGGAGAGGCCCACTTTCTGGGGCCAACGTCCTGACTTTC. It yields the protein CASSLDRRGPLSGANVLTF.

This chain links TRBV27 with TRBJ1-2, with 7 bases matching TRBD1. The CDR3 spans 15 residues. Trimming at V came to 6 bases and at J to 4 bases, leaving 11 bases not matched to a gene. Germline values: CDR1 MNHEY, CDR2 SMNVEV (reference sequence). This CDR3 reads CASSTRQGSFYGYTF. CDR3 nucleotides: TGTGCCAGCAGCACCAGACAGGGCTCCTTCTATGGCTACACCTTC.

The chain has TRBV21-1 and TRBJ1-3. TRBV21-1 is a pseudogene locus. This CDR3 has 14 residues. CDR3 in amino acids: CASSRRPGGNTIYF. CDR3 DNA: TGTGCCAGCAGCAGGAGGCCCGGGGGAAACACCATATATTTT.